This is a list of T cell receptor beta chains from one sample in a study of blood T cell repertoires in COVID-19. Some clones are missing from TCRdb's copy, which holds only in-frame ones; the method was immunoSEQ multiplex PCR. The sample shows approximately 250,000 clones, around 86% of them seen only once. Sequencing input: peripheral blood. The receptors shown here come from a man between 40 and 49 years old with active or convalescent COVID-19. Both conserved end residues are trimmed from each CDR3. Clone sizes are given selectively: once, few, many, or a class where the clone is expanded.

>TRBJ2-7|TRBV15|-
ATSRDTAGGYEQY
>TRBJ1-3|TRBV5-1|-
ASRGEYTIY
>TRBJ1-1|TRBV11-2|once
ASSKTPGQGAEAF
>TRBJ2-1|TRBV10-3|-
AISEGLASNEQF
>TRBJ2-2|TRBV5-5|-
ASSLQGGQNTGELF
>TRBJ1-6|TRBV5-4|-
ASSLVGRSGSSYNSPLH
>TRBJ2-7|TRBV2|once
ASSERQPGEQY
>TRBJ1-1|TRBV27|-
ASWGLTGNPEAF
>TRBJ2-5|TRBV6-5|-
ASSYPESGTQY
>TRBJ2-7|TRBV7-8|-
ASSDRDLNGEQY
>TRBJ2-6|TRBV5-6|-
ASGPSSGANVLT
>TRBJ1-2|TRBV28|few
ASSSTRPGQGYGYT
>TRBJ2-5|TRBV5-1|-
ASSFSGFETQY
>TRBJ1-1|TRBV15|-
ATSAGMNTEAF
>TRBJ1-5|TRBV7-9|-
ASSLDAGSQPQH
>TRBJ2-7|TRBV30|once
AWTGAYEQY
>TRBJ2-1|TRBV29-1|many
SVDLAGGGNEQF
>TRBJ1-1|TRBV7-3|-
ASSQTQGGTEAF
>TRBJ2-7|TRBV29-1|-
SVESMGGYEQY
>TRBJ2-1|TRBV25-1|-
ASSEGQGGPSYNEQF
>TRBJ1-2|TRBV10-3|-
AIRAQGPQRGYT
>TRBJ2-3|TRBV29-1|-
SVIPQGTDTQY
>TRBJ1-1|TRBV4-1|-
ASSQGTVRMNTEAF
>TRBJ2-1|TRBV7-3|-
ASSSAGGYNEQF
>TRBJ1-1|TRBV9|-
ASSFGTLNTEAF
>TRBJ2-2|TRBV9|-
ASRERQDENTGELF
>TRBJ2-7|TRBV28|-
ASSLRYEQY
>TRBJ2-7|TRBV7-6|-
ASSPGWSYEQY
>TRBJ2-1|TRBV19|-
ASSIGWGYEQF
>TRBJ2-2|TRBV7-3|-
ASSSYDRNTGELF
>TRBJ1-1|TRBV7-9|-
ASSLRDRGEAF
>TRBJ2-1|TRBV6-5|-
ASSSLAGGPNEQF
>TRBJ1-3|TRBV11-1|once
ASSGRVGLTGNTIY
>TRBJ1-1|TRBV15|-
ATTRDRAGKSAEAF
>TRBJ2-2|TRBV24-1|-
ATRSGRGTGELF
>TRBJ2-7|TRBV24-1|-
ATSDSGSYEQY
>TRBJ1-1|TRBV5-1|-
ASSSQGDRTEAF
>TRBJ2-1|TRBV11-2|-
ASSLEQQDVYNEQF
>TRBJ2-1|TRBV5-5|-
ASSPSGGRYEQF
>TRBJ1-6|TRBV19|-
ASSPQFNSPLH
>TRBJ2-7|TRBV19|-
ASSPYTGSPSYEQY
>TRBJ2-1|TRBV29-1|-
SVPDYRGRLNEQF
>TRBJ1-6|TRBV11-2|once
ASSLGGGGNSPLH
>TRBJ1-5|TRBV2|once
ASKSTGRNQPQH
>TRBJ2-5|TRBV6-4|-
ASSDRTRDEETQY
>TRBJ2-7|TRBV5-4|-
ASSLDRGYSDEQY
>TRBJ2-1|TRBV5-6|-
ASSYYSAGEREF
>TRBJ2-1|TRBV28|-
ASSSPLGAGISYNEQF
>TRBJ1-2|TRBV7-2|-
ASSPRQGARYGYT
>TRBJ2-3|TRBV7-9|-
ASSRRSGTDTQY